These T cell receptor beta chains were read from a single sample in a study of long-term antiretroviral therapy in people with HIV. The method was immunoSEQ multiplex PCR; TCRdb's version includes in-frame clones alone and lacks a portion of them. Of 10,000 to 14,000 clones listed, approximately 90% are singletons. This specimen was unsorted PBMCs, taken 0.2 years before starting antiretroviral therapy. All receptors derive from a woman aged 40 to 50 with HIV. The CDR3 runs from the conserved cysteine through the conserved F or W. The order of the fields is D gene, clone size, V gene, J gene, CDR3 DNA, CDR3 protein. A D gene is named only where the DNA matches it firmly. Clone size is stated in some rows and not others, as once, few, many or a class when expanded.

>-|once|TRBV10-3|TRBJ2-3
TGTGCCATCAGTGCGCGGACAGACCCTGTGGATACGCAGTATTTT
CAISARTDPVDTQYF
>-|-|TRBV4-3|TRBJ1-6
TGCGCCAGCAGCCAAGATCTACCCGGGAGGATCGAGCTAAGGTTATTTAATTCACCCCTCCACTTT
CASSQDLPGRIELRLFNSPLHF
>-|-|TRBV7-9|TRBJ1-2
TGTGCCAGCAGCTTACTCCAGACTACGGGTGGCTACACCTTC
CASSLLQTTGGYTF
>TRBD2|-|TRBV9|TRBJ2-7
TGTGCCAGCAGCGTATTAGCGGGGCCCTACGAGCAGTACTTC
CASSVLAGPYEQYF
>TRBD2|once|TRBV5-1|TRBJ2-5
TGCGCCAGCAGCTTAGGCGGGGGAGAGACCCAGTACTTC
CASSLGGGETQYF
>-|-|TRBV4-2|TRBJ1-2
TGTGCCAGCAGCCAAGAATATAGCTATGGCTACACCTTC
CASSQEYSYGYTF
>-|-|TRBV5-8|TRBJ2-4
TGTGCCAGCAGCTTGTATGGGGGTTCGGTCATTCAGTACTTC
CASSLYGGSVIQYF
>-|-|TRBV19|TRBJ2-3
TGTGCCAGTAGTTCACAATATACGCAGTATTTT
CASSSQYTQYF
>TRBD2|once|TRBV29-1|TRBJ2-3
TGCAGCGTTGATCGGCGGGGGGGCGCTGATACGCAGTATTTT
CSVDRRGGADTQYF
>-|few|TRBV7-9|TRBJ2-2
TGTGCCAGCAGCTTAAGGACAGCGAACACCGGGGAGCTGTTTTTT
CASSLRTANTGELFF